This record looks at one TCR beta chain sequence and its context. What it binds is unknown. From the reads, TCRdb called clonotypes with MiXCR, one entry per CDR3 protein. The table shows some 120,000 distinct CDR3 sequences, with about 31% occurring only once. The junction had 4 bases not matched to a gene; V was cut back by 5 bases and J by 7 bases. Per the germline V gene, CDR1 is LNHDA and CDR2 is SQIVND (reference sequence). The CDR3 covers 15 residues. The record originates from a study of T cell repertoires in cytomegalovirus infection. Overall study results and limits: The study found HLA-C-restricted CMV-specific TCR beta clonotypes dominating the ex vivo response.

This material consisted of CD8+ T cells from cultured PBMCs, taken from culture after CMV antigen stimulation. This TCR came from a human donor in good health (CMV status not recorded). Some clones in this sample may be carry-over from other donors' samples. V is TRBV19 and J is TRBJ2-1; 14 bases are a match to TRBD2. CDR3 residues: CASSRLAGGPNEQFF. The CDR3 region has the DNA TGTGCCAGTAGTCGACTAGCGGGGGGGCCGAATGAGCAGTTCTTC.